This T cell receptor (beta chain) was retrieved from a study of OX40 agonist ivuxolimab in advanced cancers. The wider study: From about 23 to 85 years was the age range, with a mean of around 54 years, and around 83% were male. General study results and limits: The mean number of expanded clones was higher in CD8+ T cells than in CD4+. Also showing low normalized T-cell clonal expansion were some of the nonresponders.

Comments on this clone: Its antigen is as yet unknown.

This CDR3 contains 13 residues. Trimming pared 4 bases from V and 3 bases from J, leaving 11 bases between. The germline gives CDR1 SGHRS, CDR2 YFSETQ. Generated by immunoSEQ multiplex PCR, the TCRdb table keeps only in-frame clones and is missing some. The sample holds 25,000 to 35,000 clones, approximately 80% seen once. No patient had autoimmune disease or received systemic immunosuppression. This specimen consisted of CD4+ or CD8+ T cells sorted from blood, obtained in a trial of the OX40 agonist ivuxolimab. The chain links TRBV5-1 to TRBJ2-7; D unclear. This clonotype originated in an adult with an advanced solid tumor such as melanoma, head and neck, liver or kidney cancer. The DNA of the CDR3 is TGCGCCAGCAGCCTAGGCTCCGGCTACGAGCAGTACTTC. Encoded protein: CASSLGSGYEQYF. The entire variable domain, with the rest obtained from reference TRBV5-1 and TRBJ2-7, is as follows: KAGVTQTPRYLIKTRGQQVTLSCSPISGHRSVSWYQQTPGQGLQFLFEYFSETQRNKGNFPGRFSGRQFSNSRSEMNVSTLELGDSALYLCASSLGSGYEQYFGPGTRLTVT.